This T cell receptor (beta chain) was documented in a study of shared clonotypes between healthy human individuals. The CDR3 runs 12 residues. CDR1 is MNHEY and CDR2 is SVGAGI in the germline V gene. Trimming at V came to 7 bases and at J to 8 bases, leaving 5 bases not matched to a gene. Researchers sequenced unsorted PBMC DNA using ten immunoSEQ deep assay plates. Libraries were prepared by immunoSEQ multiplex PCR; TCRdb keeps only in-frame clonotypes and omits some of them. The sample has 490,000 or so clones; 65% to 80% are singletons. Unsorted samples, those not sorted, used approximately 88 million PBMCs for genomic DNA.

The V call is TRBV6-5, the J call TRBJ2-1, with 7 bases lining up with TRBD1. This sequence originates from a woman aged 40 to 50 in good health. Some clones in this sample may be carry-over from other donors' samples. The specimen was PBMCs. This CDR3 reads CASTRTGDEQFF. CDR3 DNA sequence: TGTGCCAGCACAAGAACAGGGGATGAGCAGTTCTTC.